This T cell receptor (beta chain) derives from a study of cytomegalovirus exposure and HLA in healthy donors. Study summary: A previous analysis identified 100 million to 120 million unique TCR beta sequences derived from about 180 million T cells. The study's findings and limits: Upon later analysis, TCR association rates were observed to vary by HLA locus, being highest for DRB1 and lowest for HLA-C. Trimming of TCR beta V- and J-genes showed a link, identified in a later analysis, to a missense DCLRE1C variant.

Amplification used 60 Vbeta primers and 13 Jbeta primers. Authors' processing steps: In a later analysis, roughly 11 million of about 80 million unique beta chains occurred in at least two donors. This table comes from immunoSEQ multiplex PCR, and its TCRdb copy is limited to in-frame clones, with some not included. For V, J and clone size, that table is used; D and trimming come from the DNA. The sample includes about 130,000 clones, 80% to 90% of them seen just once. The CDR3 runs to 13 residues. The V end was cut by 6 bases, the J end by 7 bases, with 12 bases between. The germline CDR1 and CDR2 sequences are MNHNS and SASEGT. In the case of this clone: Its cognate antigen is unknown.

The TCR comes from a man over 45 in good health and CMV-seronegative. The specimen was PBMCs. The chain combines TRBV6-1 with TRBJ2-2; D gene uncertain. The CDR3 spells CASSLLRDGELFF. For the CDR3, the DNA is TGTGCCAGCAGCCTCCTACGCGACGGGGAGCTGTTTTTT.